This T cell receptor beta chain came from a study of shared clonotypes between healthy human individuals. Findings and caveats of the study: The donor pool, a small one, limited the genetic and exposure-history diversity represented. Though the depth was large, rarefaction showed that sorted-subset sequencing was incomplete.

There are 12 residues in the CDR3. From germline, CDR1 is SGHNT and CDR2 YYREEE (reference sequence). The germline V and J ends were trimmed by 4 bases and 0 bases, with 3 bases remaining between them. The table came from immunoSEQ multiplex PCR; TCRdb's copy has only in-frame clones and leaves some out. The sample includes 2.5 million or so clones, just over 90% seen only once; the top ten take around 0.14%. This clone was observed a single time. The target antigen is unknown. This TCR derives from a man aged 18 to 30 in good health. Sequenced material: naive CD4+ T cells sorted from blood. As for subset: CD45RA+ positively selected. The V and J genes are TRBV5-4 and TRBJ2-3; D remains ambiguous. This CDR3 is CASSVSTDTQYF. Here the CDR3 DNA reads TGTGCCAGCAGCGTTAGCACAGATACGCAGTATTTT.